Below, 6 T cell receptor beta chains from the same sample are listed, as sequenced in a study of blood T cell repertoires in COVID-19. The assay was immunoSEQ multiplex PCR, and TCRdb's table has in-frame clones only and misses some. This table holds around 200,000 clones, approximately 90% found once. The source material was PBMCs or T cells enriched from blood (not recorded which). These TCRs come from a woman between 25 and 40 years old who had recovered from COVID-19.

This chain uses TRBV5-6 with TRBJ1-6, with D tentatively TRBD1 (6 bases). Germline assignment: CDR1 SGHDT and CDR2 YYEEEE. This CDR3 spans 17 amino acids. V was cut by 0 bases and J by 0 bases, with 10 bases left in between. The CDR3 nucleotides are TGTGCCAGCAGCTTGGCCGAAGGGGGCTCCTATAATTCACCCCTCCACTTT. This gives the protein CASSLAEGGSYNSPLHF.

The chain couples TRBV7-6 to TRBJ2-7, with TRBD2 matching over 12 bases. V lost 5 bases to trimming and J lost 4 bases; unmatched junction nucleotides: 9. Germline CDR1 is SGHVS and CDR2 is FNYEAQ. The CDR3 extends over 16 amino acids. The CDR3 DNA sequence: TGTGCCAGCAGCGCACATCTAGCGGGGGGGCCGTACGAGCAGTACTTC. Translating gives CASSAHLAGGPYEQYF. The full variable domain, rest sourced from reference TRBV7-6 and TRBJ2-7, is GAGVSQSPRYKVTKRGQDVALRCDPISGHVSLYWYRQALGQGPEFLTYFNYEAQQDKSGLPNDRFSAERPEGSISTLTIQRTEQRDSAMYRCASSAHLAGGPYEQYFGPGTRLTVT.

This clone was detected only once. V usage is TRBV13 and J usage is TRBJ1-2, with unresolved D. CDR1 and CDR2 from the germline V gene are PRHDT and FYEKMQ (reference sequence). This CDR3 contains 15 residues. Trimming took 5 bases from V and 5 from J, leaving 18 bases between them. In nucleotides, the CDR3 is TGTGCCAGCAGCCGAAATGCTGGCGGAGGATATGGCTACACCTTC. Protein sequence: CASSRNAGGGYGYTF. Combining the CDR3 with reference TRBV13 and TRBJ1-2 gives the whole variable domain AAGVIQSPRHLIKEKRETATLKCYPIPRHDTVYWYQQGPGQDPQFLISFYEKMQSDKGSIPDRFSAQQFSDYHSELNMSSLELGDSALYFCASSRNAGGGYGYTFGSGTRLTVV.

This clone was found a few times. The rearrangement uses TRBV4-1 and TRBJ2-4, with D possibly TRBD2 on 6 matching bases. Looked up from germline, CDR1 is MGHRA and CDR2 is YSYEKL. V shed 0 bases and J shed 7 bases, with 13 bases lying between them. The CDR3 runs 15 residues. In DNA form, the CDR3 reads TGCGCCAGCAGCCAAGATACAGGCCGGGGGAACATTCAGTACTTC. Protein sequence: CASSQDTGRGNIQYF.

This clone turned up a few times. V usage is TRBV7-8 and J usage is TRBJ2-5; 8 bases map to TRBD2. Trimming removed 1 base from V and 3 bases from J; junction bases left unmatched: 4. Per the germline V gene, CDR1 is SGHVS and CDR2 is FQNEAQ. CDR3 length: 15 amino acids. The DNA of the CDR3 is TGTGCCAGCAGCTTAGGCGGGACTAGGGAAGAGACCCAGTACTTC. Translated: CASSLGGTREETQYF.

The gene calls are TRBV6-4 and TRBJ1-6; TRBD1 matches at 9 bases. Germline assignment: CDR1 MRHNA and CDR2 SNTAGT. V was clipped by 7 bases and J by 8 bases; unmatched bases: 9. CDR3 length equals 15 residues. The CDR3 protein is CASIAQGAIDSPLHF. The CDR3 DNA reads as TGTGCCAGCATCGCACAGGGGGCAATTGATTCACCCCTCCACTTT.